This is a list of T cell receptor beta chains from one sample in a study of read filtering for tumor transcriptome and immune sequencing. TCRdb re-called the reads through MiXCR, storing one row per CDR3 protein. The table lists some 46,000 distinct CDR3 sequences, roughly 12% of them singletons, with more than 12% in the top ten. Sequenced: a population of CD138-negative cells sorted from bone marrow. These receptor sequences come from a donor aged 40 or over with multiple myeloma. The CDR3 runs from the conserved cysteine through the conserved F or W. A D gene is named only where the DNA matches it firmly. Clone size appears in some rows only: once, few, many, or a class for an expanded clone.

abundance: many; d_gene: TRBD2; j_gene: TRBJ2-2; v_gene: TRBV3-1; CDR3aa: CASSRPGGTGELFF; CDR3nt: TGTGCCAGCAGCCGTCCGGGGGGCACCGGGGAGCTGTTTTTT
abundance: many; d_gene: .; j_gene: TRBJ2-4; v_gene: TRBV14; CDR3aa: CASSEAVSNIQYF; CDR3nt: TGTGCCAGCAGTGAGGCTGTATCAAACATTCAGTACTTC
abundance: .; d_gene: .; j_gene: TRBJ2-7; v_gene: TRBV12-3/TRBV12-4; CDR3aa: CASGLVSKQYF; CDR3nt: TGTGCTAGTGGTTTGGTCAGCAAGCAGTACTTC
abundance: many; d_gene: TRBD1; j_gene: TRBJ2-7; v_gene: TRBV20-1; CDR3aa: CSARASDRSYEQYF; CDR3nt: TGCAGTGCTAGAGCTTCGGACAGGTCCTACGAGCAGTACTTC
abundance: many; d_gene: .; j_gene: TRBJ1-1; v_gene: TRBV5-1; CDR3aa: CASSLGTAVNTEAFF; CDR3nt: TGCGCCAGCAGCTTGGGGACCGCGGTGAACACTGAAGCTTTCTTT
abundance: many; d_gene: .; j_gene: TRBJ1-4; v_gene: TRBV29-1; CDR3aa: CSGEANEKLFF; CDR3nt: TGCTCAGGGGAGGCTAATGAAAAACTGTTTTTT
abundance: many; d_gene: TRBD2; j_gene: TRBJ2-7; v_gene: TRBV18; CDR3aa: CASSAGLGSYEQYF; CDR3nt: TGTGCCAGCTCAGCGGGACTAGGAAGCTACGAGCAGTACTTC
abundance: many; d_gene: .; j_gene: TRBJ1-5; v_gene: TRBV24-1; CDR3aa: CATRFSCEGGNQPQHF; CDR3nt: TGTGCCACCAGATTCAGTTGTGAAGGGGGCAATCAGCCCCAGCATTTT
abundance: many; d_gene: .; j_gene: TRBJ1-3; v_gene: TRBV20-1; CDR3aa: CSAVGRHPSGNTIYF; CDR3nt: TGCAGTGCTGTAGGACGTCACCCCTCTGGAAACACCATATATTTT
abundance: many; d_gene: .; j_gene: TRBJ1-2; v_gene: TRBV10-3; CDR3aa: CATNPEGNPGYTF; CDR3nt: TGTGCCACCAACCCAGAGGGGAATCCTGGCTACACCTTC
abundance: .; d_gene: .; j_gene: TRBJ1-5; v_gene: TRBV7-6; CDR3aa: CASSPHPGSPNQPQHF; CDR3nt: TGTGCCAGCAGCCCCCATCCCGGAAGTCCCAATCAGCCCCAGCATTTT
abundance: many; d_gene: .; j_gene: TRBJ1-2; v_gene: TRBV20-1; CDR3aa: CSASNGGRGVRYGYTF; CDR3nt: TGCAGTGCTAGTAACGGGGGGCGCGGTGTTCGCTATGGCTACACCTTC
abundance: medium-sized; d_gene: .; j_gene: TRBJ2-1; v_gene: TRBV20-1; CDR3aa: CSASLVDNEQFF; CDR3nt: TGCAGTGCTAGTCTAGTGGATAATGAGCAGTTCTTC
abundance: many; d_gene: .; j_gene: TRBJ2-5; v_gene: TRBV28; CDR3aa: CASSSQLWTQYF; CDR3nt: TGTGCCAGCAGTAGTCAACTGTGGACCCAGTACTTC
abundance: medium-sized; d_gene: TRBD2; j_gene: TRBJ2-1; v_gene: TRBV7-2; CDR3aa: CASSFLAGGGYNEQFF; CDR3nt: TGTGCCAGCAGCTTCTTAGCGGGAGGGGGGTACAATGAGCAGTTCTTC
abundance: many; d_gene: .; j_gene: TRBJ1-3; v_gene: TRBV7-2; CDR3aa: CASSGLYPSGNTIYF; CDR3nt: TGTGCCAGCAGCGGACTTTACCCCTCCGGAAACACCATATATTTT
abundance: many; d_gene: .; j_gene: TRBJ2-5; v_gene: TRBV2; CDR3aa: CASSEAWETQYF; CDR3nt: TGTGCCAGCAGTGAAGCATGGGAGACCCAGTACTTC
abundance: many; d_gene: TRBD2; j_gene: TRBJ2-1; v_gene: TRBV7-9; CDR3aa: CASSLVSGTRDEQFF; CDR3nt: TGTGCCAGCAGCTTAGTTTCCGGGACTAGGGATGAGCAGTTCTTC
abundance: many; d_gene: .; j_gene: TRBJ1-1; v_gene: TRBV20-1; CDR3aa: CSASETATNTEAFF; CDR3nt: TGCAGTGCCTCCGAGACAGCTACCAACACTGAAGCTTTCTTT
abundance: many; d_gene: .; j_gene: TRBJ2-5; v_gene: TRBV28; CDR3aa: CASSHRTWGTTIPLKETQYF; CDR3nt: TGTGCCAGCAGCCACCGCACCTGGGGTACCACGATTCCCTTAAAAGAGACCCAGTACTTC
abundance: many; d_gene: TRBD2; j_gene: TRBJ2-6; v_gene: TRBV6-2/TRBV6-3; CDR3aa: CASSKRTSGGSGANVLTF; CDR3nt: TGTGCCAGCAGTAAACGGACTAGCGGGGGCTCTGGGGCCAACGTCCTGACTTTC
abundance: many; d_gene: TRBD2; j_gene: TRBJ2-1; v_gene: TRBV6-2/TRBV6-3; CDR3aa: CASSRTSNMNEQFF; CDR3nt: TGTGCCAGCAGCCGGACTAGTAATATGAATGAGCAGTTCTTC
abundance: many; d_gene: .; j_gene: TRBJ1-5; v_gene: TRBV19; CDR3aa: CASSMFSIPVDQPQHF; CDR3nt: TGTGCCAGTAGTATGTTTTCGATCCCCGTAGATCAGCCCCAGCATTTT
abundance: many; d_gene: TRBD2; j_gene: TRBJ2-5; v_gene: TRBV7-9; CDR3aa: CASVRGGTSGLLTQYF; CDR3nt: TGTGCCAGCGTAAGAGGGGGGACTAGCGGACTACTTACCCAGTACTTC
abundance: few; d_gene: .; j_gene: TRBJ1-5; v_gene: TRBV24-1; CDR3aa: CATRDSSRPNQPQHF; CDR3nt: TGTGCCACCAGAGACAGTTCCCGACCCAATCAGCCCCAGCATTTT
abundance: .; d_gene: .; j_gene: TRBJ2-3; v_gene: TRBV6-2/TRBV6-3; CDR3aa: CASSYTVETDTQYF; CDR3nt: TGTGCCAGCAGTTACACGGTGGAGACAGATACGCAGTATTTT
abundance: many; d_gene: .; j_gene: TRBJ2-2; v_gene: TRBV24-1; CDR3aa: CATSSEGPGELFF; CDR3nt: TGTGCCACCTCATCAGAGGGCCCCGGGGAGCTGTTTTTT
abundance: many; d_gene: .; j_gene: TRBJ1-1; v_gene: TRBV12-5; CDR3aa: CASGSGVFGAEAFF; CDR3nt: TGTGCTAGTGGCTCAGGTGTTTTTGGGGCTGAAGCTTTCTTT
abundance: many; d_gene: .; j_gene: TRBJ1-2; v_gene: TRBV5-1; CDR3aa: CASSYRGGGDYGYTF; CDR3nt: TGCGCCAGCAGCTACCGGGGCGGGGGTGACTATGGCTACACCTTC
abundance: many; d_gene: TRBD2; j_gene: TRBJ2-1; v_gene: TRBV19; CDR3aa: CASRPLSGNYNEQFF; CDR3nt: TGTGCCAGTAGACCGCTAAGCGGGAATTACAATGAGCAGTTCTTC
abundance: many; d_gene: .; j_gene: TRBJ2-1; v_gene: TRBV20-1; CDR3aa: CSARRGHYNEQFF; CDR3nt: TGCAGTGCTAGACGCGGGCACTACAATGAGCAGTTCTTC
abundance: many; d_gene: .; j_gene: TRBJ2-3; v_gene: TRBV28; CDR3aa: CASSLGRISTDTQYF; CDR3nt: TGTGCCAGCAGTTTAGGGAGGATTAGCACAGATACGCAGTATTTT
abundance: many; d_gene: TRBD1; j_gene: TRBJ2-1; v_gene: TRBV20-1; CDR3aa: CSANPGGAGRNNEQFF; CDR3nt: TGCAGTGCAAATCCAGGGGGCGCGGGGCGTAACAATGAGCAGTTCTTC
abundance: many; d_gene: .; j_gene: TRBJ2-2; v_gene: TRBV5-1; CDR3aa: CASSLDAANTGELFF; CDR3nt: TGCGCCAGCAGCCTGGACGCCGCGAACACCGGGGAGCTGTTTTTT
abundance: many; d_gene: .; j_gene: TRBJ1-4; v_gene: TRBV5-1; CDR3aa: CASSFRETNEKLFF; CDR3nt: TGCGCCAGCAGTTTTAGGGAAACTAATGAAAAACTGTTTTTT
abundance: few; d_gene: .; j_gene: TRBJ1-3; v_gene: TRBV19; CDR3aa: CASTLQSSGNTIYF; CDR3nt: TGTGCCAGTACCCTCCAATCTTCTGGAAACACCATATATTTT
abundance: many; d_gene: .; j_gene: TRBJ2-3; v_gene: TRBV27; CDR3aa: CASRGADSTDTQYF; CDR3nt: TGTGCCAGCAGAGGAGCGGACAGCACAGATACGCAGTATTTT
abundance: .; d_gene: TRBD1; j_gene: TRBJ2-5; v_gene: TRBV20-1; CDR3aa: CSASSGGRETQYF; CDR3nt: TGCAGTGCTAGTTCAGGGGGCCGAGAGACCCAGTACTTC
abundance: many; d_gene: .; j_gene: TRBJ2-1; v_gene: TRBV20-1; CDR3aa: CSVHRADYNEQFF; CDR3nt: TGCAGTGTCCACCGGGCGGACTACAATGAGCAGTTCTTC
abundance: many; d_gene: TRBD1; j_gene: TRBJ1-2; v_gene: TRBV20-1; CDR3aa: CSTNRPGQGSYYGYTF; CDR3nt: TGCAGTACTAATCGGCCGGGACAGGGGAGTTACTATGGCTACACCTTC
abundance: many; d_gene: TRBD2; j_gene: TRBJ2-1; v_gene: TRBV30; CDR3aa: CAWAGGGNEQFF; CDR3nt: TGTGCCTGGGCGGGGGGGGGCAATGAGCAGTTCTTC
abundance: many; d_gene: TRBD2; j_gene: TRBJ2-5; v_gene: TRBV7-3; CDR3aa: CASSLMGRDQETQYF; CDR3nt: TGTGCCAGCAGCTTAATGGGGAGGGACCAAGAGACCCAGTACTTC
abundance: many; d_gene: .; j_gene: TRBJ1-6; v_gene: TRBV6-6; CDR3aa: CASSSQPNSPLHF; CDR3nt: TGTGCCAGCAGTTCTCAACCGAATTCACCCCTCCACTTT
abundance: many; d_gene: .; j_gene: TRBJ2-7; v_gene: TRBV29-1; CDR3aa: CSVGADFPVHEQYF; CDR3nt: TGCAGCGTTGGGGCGGACTTCCCCGTGCACGAGCAGTACTTC
abundance: medium-sized; d_gene: TRBD2; j_gene: TRBJ2-1; v_gene: TRBV27; CDR3aa: CASSPLTSGRGSEQFF; CDR3nt: TGTGCCAGCAGTCCACTGACTAGCGGGAGAGGGAGTGAGCAGTTCTTC